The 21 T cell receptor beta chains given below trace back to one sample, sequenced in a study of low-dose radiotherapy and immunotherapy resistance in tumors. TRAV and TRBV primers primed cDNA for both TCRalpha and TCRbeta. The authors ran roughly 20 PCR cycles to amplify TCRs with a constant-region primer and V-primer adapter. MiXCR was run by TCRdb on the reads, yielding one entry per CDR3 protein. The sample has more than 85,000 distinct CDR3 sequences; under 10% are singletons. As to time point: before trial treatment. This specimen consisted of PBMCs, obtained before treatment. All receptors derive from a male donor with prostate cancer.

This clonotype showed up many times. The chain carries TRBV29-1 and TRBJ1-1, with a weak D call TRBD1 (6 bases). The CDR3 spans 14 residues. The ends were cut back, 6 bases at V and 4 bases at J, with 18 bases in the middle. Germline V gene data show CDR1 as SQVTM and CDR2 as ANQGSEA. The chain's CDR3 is CSVNNPQGATEAFF. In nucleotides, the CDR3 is TGCAGCGTAAACAATCCACAGGGAGCCACTGAAGCTTTCTTT.

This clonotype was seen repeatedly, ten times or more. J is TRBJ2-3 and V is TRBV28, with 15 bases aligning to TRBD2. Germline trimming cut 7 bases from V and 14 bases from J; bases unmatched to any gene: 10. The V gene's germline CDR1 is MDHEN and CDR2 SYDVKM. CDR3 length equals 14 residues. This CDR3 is CASNDGTSGRSRYF. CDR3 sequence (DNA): TGTGCCAGCAACGACGGGACTAGCGGGAGGAGTAGGTATTTT.

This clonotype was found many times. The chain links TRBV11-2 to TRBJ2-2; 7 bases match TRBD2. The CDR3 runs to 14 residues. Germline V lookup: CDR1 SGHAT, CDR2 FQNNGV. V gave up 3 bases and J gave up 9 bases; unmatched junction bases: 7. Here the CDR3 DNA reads TGTGCCAGCAGCTTGGGGGGGGAGGTCAGGGAGCTGTTTTTT. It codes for CASSLGGEVRELFF. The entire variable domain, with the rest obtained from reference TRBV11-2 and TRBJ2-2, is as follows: EAGVAQSPRYKIIEKRQSVAFWCNPISGHATLYWYQQILGQGPKLLIQFQNNGVVDDSQLPKDRFSAERLKGVDSTLKIQPAKLEDSAVYLCASSLGGEVRELFFGEGSRLTVL.

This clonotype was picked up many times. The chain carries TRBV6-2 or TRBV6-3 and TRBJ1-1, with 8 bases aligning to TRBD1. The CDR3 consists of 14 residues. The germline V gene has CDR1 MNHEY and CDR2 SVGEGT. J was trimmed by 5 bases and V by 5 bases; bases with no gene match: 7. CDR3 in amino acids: CASSDRDRLTEAFF. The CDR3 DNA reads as TGTGCCAGCAGTGACCGGGACAGGTTGACTGAAGCTTTCTTT.

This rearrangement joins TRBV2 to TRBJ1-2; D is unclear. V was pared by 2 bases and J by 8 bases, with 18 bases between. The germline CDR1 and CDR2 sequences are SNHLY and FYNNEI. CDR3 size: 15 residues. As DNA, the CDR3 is TGTGCCAGCAGTGAATTAGTGCTACAGTACATGGGCTACACCTTC. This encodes CASSELVLQYMGYTF.

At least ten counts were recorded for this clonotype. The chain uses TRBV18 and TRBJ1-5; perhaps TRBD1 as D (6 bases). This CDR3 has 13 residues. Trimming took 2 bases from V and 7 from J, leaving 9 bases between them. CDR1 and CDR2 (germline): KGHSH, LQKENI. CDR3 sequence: CASSPGGRQPQHF. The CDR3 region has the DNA TGTGCCAGCTCACCAGGGGGCCGACAGCCCCAGCATTTT.

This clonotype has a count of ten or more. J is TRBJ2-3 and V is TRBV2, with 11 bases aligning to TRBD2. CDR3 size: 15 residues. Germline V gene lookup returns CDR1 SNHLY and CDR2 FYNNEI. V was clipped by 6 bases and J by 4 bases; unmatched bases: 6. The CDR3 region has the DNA TGTGCCAGCAGGAAAATAGCGGGAGGGTCAGATACGCAGTATTTT. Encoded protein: CASRKIAGGSDTQYF. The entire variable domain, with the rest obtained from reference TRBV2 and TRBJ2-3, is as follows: EPEVTQTPSHQVTQMGQEVILRCVPISNHLYFYWYRQILGQKVEFLVSFYNNEISEKSEIFDDQFSVERPDGSNFTLKIRSTKLEDSAMYFCASRKIAGGSDTQYFGPGTRLTVL.

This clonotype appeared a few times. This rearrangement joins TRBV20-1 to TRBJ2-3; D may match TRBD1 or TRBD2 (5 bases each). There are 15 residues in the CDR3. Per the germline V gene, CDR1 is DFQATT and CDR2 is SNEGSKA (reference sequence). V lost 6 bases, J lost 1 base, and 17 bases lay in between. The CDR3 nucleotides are TGCAGTGCCCCACGGGACGCAGCTCGCACAGATACGCAGTATTTT. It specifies CSAPRDAARTDTQYF.

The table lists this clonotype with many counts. The CDR3, as DNA: TGTGCCAGCAGCGCACCCCAATCCTACAATGAGCAGTTCTTC. The encoded protein is CASSAPQSYNEQFF. The V and J genes are TRBV7-9 and TRBJ2-1; no definite D call. Trimming pared 5 bases from V and 1 base from J, leaving 9 bases between. Germline V lookup: CDR1 SEHNR, CDR2 FQNEAQ (reference sequence). The CDR3 sequence is 14 residues long. Full variable domain (missing parts from reference TRBV7-9 and TRBJ2-1): DTGVSQNPRHKITKRGQNVTFRCDPISEHNRLYWYRQTLGQGPEFLTYFQNEAQLEKSRLLSDRFSAERPKGSFSTLEIQRTEQGDSAMYLCASSAPQSYNEQFFGPGTRLTVL.

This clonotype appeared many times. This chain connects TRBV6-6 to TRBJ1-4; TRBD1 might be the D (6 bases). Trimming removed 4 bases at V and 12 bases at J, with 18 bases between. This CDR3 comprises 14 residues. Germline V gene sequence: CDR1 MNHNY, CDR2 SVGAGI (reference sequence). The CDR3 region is CASSLRQVPKELFF. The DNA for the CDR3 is TGTGCCAGCAGTTTGCGACAGGTCCCGAAGGAACTGTTTTTT.

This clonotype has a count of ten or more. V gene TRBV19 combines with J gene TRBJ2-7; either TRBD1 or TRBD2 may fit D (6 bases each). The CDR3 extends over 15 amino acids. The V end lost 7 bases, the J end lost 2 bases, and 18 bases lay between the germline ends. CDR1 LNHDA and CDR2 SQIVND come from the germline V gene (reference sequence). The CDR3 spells CASTASGGPTYEQYF. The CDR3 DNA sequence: TGTGCCAGTACCGCCTCCGGGGGCCCGACCTACGAGCAGTACTTC. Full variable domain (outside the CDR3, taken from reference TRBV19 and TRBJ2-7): DGGITQSPKYLFRKEGQNVTLSCEQNLNHDAMYWYRQDPGQGLRLIYYSQIVNDFQKGDIAEGYSVSREKKESFPLTVTSAQKNPTAFYLCASTASGGPTYEQYFGPGTRLTVT.

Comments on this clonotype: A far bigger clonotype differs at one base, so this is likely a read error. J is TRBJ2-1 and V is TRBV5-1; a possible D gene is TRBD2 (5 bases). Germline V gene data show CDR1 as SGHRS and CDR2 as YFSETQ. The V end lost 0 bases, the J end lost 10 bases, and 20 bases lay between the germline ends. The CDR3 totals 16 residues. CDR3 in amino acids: CASSLEAGGSTSEQFF. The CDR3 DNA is TGCGCCAGCAGCTTGGAGGCGGGTGGTTCTACGAGCGAGCAGTTCTTC. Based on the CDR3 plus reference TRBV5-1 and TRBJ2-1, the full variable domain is KAGVTQTPRYLIKTRGQQVTLSCSPISGHRSVSWYQQTPGQGLQFLFEYFSETQRNKGNFPGRFSGRQFSNSRSEMNVSTLELGDSALYLCASSLEAGGSTSEQFFGPGTRLTVL.

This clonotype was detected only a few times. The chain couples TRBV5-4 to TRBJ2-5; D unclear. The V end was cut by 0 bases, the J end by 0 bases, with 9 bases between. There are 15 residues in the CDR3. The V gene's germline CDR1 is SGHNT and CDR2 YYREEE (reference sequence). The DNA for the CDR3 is TGTGCCAGCAGCTTGGTATCCAGTAACCAAGAGACCCAGTACTTC. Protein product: CASSLVSSNQETQYF.

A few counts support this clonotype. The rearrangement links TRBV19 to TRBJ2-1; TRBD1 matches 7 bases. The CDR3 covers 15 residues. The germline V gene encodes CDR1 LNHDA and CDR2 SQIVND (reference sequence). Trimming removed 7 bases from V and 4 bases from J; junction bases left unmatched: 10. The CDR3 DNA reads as TGTGCCAGTAATACAGGGGCCGCAGGATACAATGAGCAGTTCTTC. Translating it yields CASNTGAAGYNEQFF.

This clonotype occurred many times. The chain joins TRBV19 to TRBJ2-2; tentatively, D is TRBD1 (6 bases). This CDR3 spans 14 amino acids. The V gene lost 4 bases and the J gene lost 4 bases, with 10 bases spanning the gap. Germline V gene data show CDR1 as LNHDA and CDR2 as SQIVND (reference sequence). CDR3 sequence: CASSTTRGTGELFF. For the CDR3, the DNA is TGTGCCAGTAGTACGACCAGGGGCACCGGGGAGCTGTTTTTT.

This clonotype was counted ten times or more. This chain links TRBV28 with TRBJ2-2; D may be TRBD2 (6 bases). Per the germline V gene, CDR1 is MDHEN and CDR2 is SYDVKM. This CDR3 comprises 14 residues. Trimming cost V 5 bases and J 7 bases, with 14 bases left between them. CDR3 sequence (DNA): TGTGCCAGCAGTGAGGGGACGGGACTCGGGGAGCTGTTTTTT. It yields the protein CASSEGTGLGELFF.

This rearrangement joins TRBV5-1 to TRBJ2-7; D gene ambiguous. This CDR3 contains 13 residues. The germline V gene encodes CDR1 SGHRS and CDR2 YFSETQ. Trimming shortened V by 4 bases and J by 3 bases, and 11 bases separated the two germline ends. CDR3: CASSVGLDYEQYF. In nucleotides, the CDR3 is TGCGCCAGCAGCGTCGGGCTAGACTACGAGCAGTACTTC. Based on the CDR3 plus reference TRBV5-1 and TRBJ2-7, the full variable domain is KAGVTQTPRYLIKTRGQQVTLSCSPISGHRSVSWYQQTPGQGLQFLFEYFSETQRNKGNFPGRFSGRQFSNSRSEMNVSTLELGDSALYLCASSVGLDYEQYFGPGTRLTVT.

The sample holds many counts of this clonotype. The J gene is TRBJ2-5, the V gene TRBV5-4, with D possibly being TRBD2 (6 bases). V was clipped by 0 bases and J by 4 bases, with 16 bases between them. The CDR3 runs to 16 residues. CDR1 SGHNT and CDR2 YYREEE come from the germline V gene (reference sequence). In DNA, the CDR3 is TGTGCCAGCAGCTTGGACGGGACTTTGGGGACAGAGACCCAGTACTTC. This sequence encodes CASSLDGTLGTETQYF.

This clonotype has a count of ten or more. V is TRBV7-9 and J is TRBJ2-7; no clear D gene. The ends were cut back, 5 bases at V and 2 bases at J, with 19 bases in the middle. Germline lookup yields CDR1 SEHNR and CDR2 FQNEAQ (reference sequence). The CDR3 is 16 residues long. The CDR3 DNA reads TGTGCCAGCAGCCGTTTGACATCCTCAATACCCTACGAGCAGTACTTC. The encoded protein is CASSRLTSSIPYEQYF.

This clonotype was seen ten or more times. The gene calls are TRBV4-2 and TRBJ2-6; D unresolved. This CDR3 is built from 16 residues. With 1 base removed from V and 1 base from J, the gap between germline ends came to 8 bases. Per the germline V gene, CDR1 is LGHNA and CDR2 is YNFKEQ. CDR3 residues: CASSQVGSSGANVLTF. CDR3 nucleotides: TGTGCCAGCAGCCAAGTGGGCTCTTCTGGGGCCAACGTCCTGACTTTC.

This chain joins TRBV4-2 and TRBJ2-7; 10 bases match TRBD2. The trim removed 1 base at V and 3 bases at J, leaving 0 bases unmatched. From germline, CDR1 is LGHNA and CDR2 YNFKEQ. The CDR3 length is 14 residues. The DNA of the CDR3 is TGTGCCAGCAGCCAAGGGACTAGCGGCTACGAGCAGTACTTC. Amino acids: CASSQGTSGYEQYF.